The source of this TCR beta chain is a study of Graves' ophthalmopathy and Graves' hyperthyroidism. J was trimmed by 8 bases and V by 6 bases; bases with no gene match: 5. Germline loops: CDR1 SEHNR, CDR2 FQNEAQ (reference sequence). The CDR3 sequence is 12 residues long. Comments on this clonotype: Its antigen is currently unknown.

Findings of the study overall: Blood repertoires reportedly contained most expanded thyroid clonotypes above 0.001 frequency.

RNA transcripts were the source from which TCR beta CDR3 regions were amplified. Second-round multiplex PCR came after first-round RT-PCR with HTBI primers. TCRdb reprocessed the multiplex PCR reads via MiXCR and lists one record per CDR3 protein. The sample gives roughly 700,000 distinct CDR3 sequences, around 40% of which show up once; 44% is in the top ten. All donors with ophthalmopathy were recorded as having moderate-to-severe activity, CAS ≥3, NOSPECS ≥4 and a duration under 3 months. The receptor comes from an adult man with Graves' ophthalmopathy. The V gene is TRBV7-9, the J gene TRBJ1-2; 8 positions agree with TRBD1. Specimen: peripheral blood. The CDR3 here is CASRDRAGGYTF. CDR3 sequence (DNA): TGTGCCAGCAGGGACAGGGCAGGAGGCTACACCTTC.